The 27 T cell receptor beta chains reported below all come from one sample, sequenced in a study of blood T cell repertoires in COVID-19. TCRdb's copy holds only in-frame clones and misses some; the assay was immunoSEQ multiplex PCR. The top ten hold about a tenth of the sample, which has under 200,000 clones, approximately 90% seen once. Sequencing input: peripheral blood. These TCRs come from a woman in her 70s with COVID-19, enrolled during active disease.

This rearrangement joins TRBV6-1 to TRBJ1-1; no reliable D call. Germline V gene sequence: CDR1 MNHNS, CDR2 SASEGT. CDR3 size: 14 residues. Trimming left V 1 base short and J 4 bases short, with 10 bases between. The CDR3 nucleotides read TGTGCCAGCAGTGAAGGCGTCCCCACCACTGAAGCTTTCTTT. Translating gives CASSEGVPTTEAFF.

The rearrangement links TRBV3-1 (or the pseudogene TRBV3-2) to TRBJ2-1; D gene unclear. Per the germline V gene, CDR1 is LGHDT and CDR2 is YNNKEL (reference sequence). Trimming stripped 1 base from V and 15 bases from J, with 10 bases between. This CDR3 is 11 amino acids long. The CDR3 protein is CASSQGSSPFF. The CDR3 DNA reads TGTGCCAGCAGCCAAGGTAGTAGCCCGTTCTTC.

CDR3 sequence (DNA): TGTGCCAGTGACAGGGGGGATCATTCACCCCTCCACTTT. The encoded protein is CASDRGDHSPLHF. V usage is TRBV6-5 and J usage is TRBJ1-6; 9 positions agree with TRBD1. This CDR3 comprises 13 residues. Germline trimming cut 9 bases from V and 8 bases from J; bases unmatched to any gene: 5. Germline V gene data show CDR1 as MNHEY and CDR2 as SVGAGI.

V gene TRBV5-1 combines with J gene TRBJ2-7, with D perhaps TRBD1 (5 bases). Germline CDR1 SGHRS, CDR2 YFSETQ. Trimming took 5 bases from V and 0 from J, leaving 12 bases between them. This CDR3 region has 14 residues. In DNA form, the CDR3 reads TGCGCCAGCAGAGGGGTTATGAGCTCCTACGAGCAGTACTTC. Its protein product is CASRGVMSSYEQYF.

The V gene is TRBV5-1, the J gene TRBJ1-1; 7 nucleotides line up with TRBD1. This CDR3 is 15 amino acids long. Germline V CDR1 and CDR2: SGHRS, YFSETQ. The junction had 7 bases not matched to a gene; V was cut back by 4 bases and J by 1 base. The CDR3 DNA is TGCGCCAGCAGCCCCCTGACAGGGCGGAACACTGAAGCTTTCTTT. This gives the protein CASSPLTGRNTEAFF. Supplemented by reference TRBV5-1 and TRBJ1-1, the full variable domain reads KAGVTQTPRYLIKTRGQQVTLSCSPISGHRSVSWYQQTPGQGLQFLFEYFSETQRNKGNFPGRFSGRQFSNSRSEMNVSTLELGDSALYLCASSPLTGRNTEAFFGQGTRLTVV.

This sequence joins TRBV25-1 and TRBJ1-1, with D unresolved. Germline assignment: CDR1 MGHDK and CDR2 SYGVNS. V gave up 6 bases and J gave up 4 bases, with 12 bases separating them. There are 13 residues in the CDR3. The CDR3 sequence is CASRWGGGTEAFF. CDR3 nucleotides: TGTGCCAGCAGGTGGGGTGGAGGCACTGAAGCTTTCTTT.

The V call is TRBV25-1, the J call TRBJ1-2; TRBD1 matches 8 bases. V lost 5 bases to trimming and J lost 2 bases; unmatched junction nucleotides: 4. The germline CDR1 and CDR2 sequences are MGHDK and SYGVNS. This CDR3 is 14 amino acids long. In DNA, the CDR3 is TGTGCCAGCAGTAAGGACAGGGTGAACTATGGCTACACCTTC. Protein product: CASSKDRVNYGYTF.

The chain uses TRBV15 and TRBJ1-6, with D possibly TRBD1 on 6 matching bases. The CDR3 extends over 15 amino acids. Per the germline V gene, CDR1 is LNHNV and CDR2 is YYDKDF (reference sequence). Trimming shortened V by 1 base and J by 6 bases, and 10 bases separated the two germline ends. The CDR3 is CATSRGRGSNSPLHF. The CDR3, as DNA: TGTGCCACCAGCAGAGGTAGGGGGAGTAATTCACCCCTCCACTTT. The whole variable domain, filled in from reference TRBV15 and TRBJ1-6, reads DAMVIQNPRYQVTQFGKPVTLSCSQTLNHNVMYWYQQKSSQAPKLLFHYYDKDFNNEADTPDNFQSRRPNTSFCFLDIRSPGLGDTAMYLCATSRGRGSNSPLHFGNGTRLTVT.

V usage is TRBV6-1 and J usage is TRBJ2-1; TRBD1 might be the D (5 bases). Per germline, CDR1 MNHNS and CDR2 SASEGT. The CDR3 totals 15 residues. Deletions cut 3 bases from V and 5 bases from J, with 14 bases between. This chain's CDR3 is CASSEDQGRDNEQFF. The CDR3 DNA follows: TGTGCCAGCAGTGAGGACCAGGGTAGGGACAATGAGCAGTTCTTC.

This chain uses TRBV3-1 (or the pseudogene TRBV3-2) with TRBJ1-3, with D unresolved. V lost 7 bases and J 0 bases, leaving 10 bases between the germline ends. The CDR3 is 14 residues long. Germline values: CDR1 LGHDT, CDR2 YNNKEL (reference sequence). CDR3 loop: CASTAQSSGNTIYF. The CDR3, as DNA: TGTGCCAGCACCGCACAGAGCTCTGGAAACACCATATATTTT.

The chain combines TRBV6-5 with TRBJ1-5, with 7 bases lining up with TRBD1. Germline loops: CDR1 MNHEY, CDR2 SVGAGI. The CDR3 consists of 14 residues. After removal of 7 bases from V and 6 bases from J, the junction contained 9 bases not matched to a gene. The CDR3 is CASKPMEGAQPQHF. CDR3 nucleotides: TGTGCCAGCAAACCGATGGAGGGGGCTCAGCCCCAGCATTTT.

This sequence joins TRBV3-1 (or the pseudogene TRBV3-2) and TRBJ1-5; no reliable D call. Trimming shortened V by 0 bases and J by 2 bases, and 8 bases separated the two germline ends. CDR1 is LGHDT and CDR2 is YNNKEL in the germline V gene (reference sequence). The CDR3 sequence is 15 residues long. CDR3 protein: CASSQDGGGNQPQHF. The CDR3 region has the DNA TGTGCCAGCAGCCAAGACGGAGGAGGCAATCAGCCCCAGCATTTT.

This rearrangement joins TRBV5-8 to TRBJ2-1; 9 bases agree with TRBD2. CDR3 length: 14 residues. Germline V gene lookup returns CDR1 SGHTS and CDR2 YDEGEE. V shed 6 bases and J 9 bases; nucleotides not matched to a gene: 10. As DNA, the CDR3 is TGTGCCAGCACCGCTAGCGGGGAGTGGGGTGAGCAGTTCTTC. It is translated as CASTASGEWGEQFF.

The gene calls are TRBV28 and TRBJ1-6; D ambiguous. The CDR3 covers 14 residues. Per germline, CDR1 MDHEN and CDR2 SYDVKM. Deletions cut 3 bases from V and 8 bases from J, with 11 bases between. Here the CDR3 reads CASSLRPAHSPLHF. CDR3 bases: TGTGCCAGCAGTTTGAGGCCAGCGCATTCACCCCTCCACTTT.

The CDR3 region is CASRPTLMTGVDGELFF. The CDR3 bases are TGTGCCAGCCGGCCCACGCTGATGACAGGGGTGGACGGGGAGCTGTTTTTT. The chain couples TRBV21-1 to TRBJ2-2; the table names TRBD1, a call not compared with the DNA. TRBV21-1 is a listed pseudogene. The CDR3 covers 17 residues.

This sequence joins TRBV11-2 and TRBJ2-1; TRBD1 might be the D (6 bases). The germline CDR1 and CDR2 sequences are SGHAT and FQNNGV. Trimming took 6 bases from V and 0 from J, leaving 18 bases between them. The CDR3 sequence is 17 residues long. CDR3 coding DNA: TGTGCCAGCAGGCAGGGCTGGGGGCCTTCCTCCTACAATGAGCAGTTCTTC. The encoded protein is CASRQGWGPSSYNEQFF.

The chain employs TRBV7-2 and TRBJ2-5; 13 nucleotides line up with TRBD2. The CDR3 has 18 amino acids. The junction had 10 bases not matched to a gene; V was cut back by 1 base and J by 5 bases. CDR1 and CDR2 from the germline V gene are SGHTA and FQGNSA. Written as DNA, the CDR3 is TGTGCCAGCAGCTTAGGGACTAGCGGGGGCCACACCAGGGAGACCCAGTACTTC. The encoded protein is CASSLGTSGGHTRETQYF.

The chain has TRBV5-4 and TRBJ1-2, with D possibly matching TRBD1 (6 bases). Germline V gene lookup returns CDR1 SGHNT and CDR2 YYREEE (reference sequence). The CDR3 is 14 amino acids. Trimming took 3 bases from V and 7 from J, leaving 16 bases between them. The CDR3 sequence is CASSSRQVSRGYTF. As DNA, the CDR3 is TGTGCCAGCAGCTCTCGACAGGTGTCTCGTGGCTACACCTTC.

The J gene is TRBJ1-5, the V gene TRBV19; 7 bases agree with TRBD1. V dropped 6 bases and J dropped 4; count of bases not matched to a gene: 3. Germline V gene sequence: CDR1 LNHDA, CDR2 SQIVND (reference sequence). This CDR3 is built from 13 residues. The DNA of the CDR3 is TGTGCCAGTAGGGGACAGCTGAATCAGCCCCAGCATTTT. Translated: CASRGQLNQPQHF.

CDR3 region: CASRVTSGAQETQYF. CDR3 DNA sequence: TGTGCCAGCAGGGTAACTAGCGGGGCACAAGAGACCCAGTACTTC. The V call is TRBV6-5, the J call TRBJ2-5; TRBD2 agrees at 10 bases. The CDR3 consists of 15 residues. The junction had 6 bases not matched to a gene; V was cut back by 6 bases and J by 2 bases. In germline, CDR1 is MNHEY, CDR2 SVGAGI.

The chain has TRBV2 and TRBJ2-5; no clear D. With 8 bases removed from V and 5 bases from J, the gap between germline ends came to 12 bases. The CDR3 has 12 residues. Germline V gene data show CDR1 as SNHLY and CDR2 as FYNNEI. DNA of the CDR3: TGTGCCAGCGAGCGAAGCCGGGAGACCCAGTACTTC. Residues: CASERSRETQYF. The whole variable domain, filled in from reference TRBV2 and TRBJ2-5, reads EPEVTQTPSHQVTQMGQEVILRCVPISNHLYFYWYRQILGQKVEFLVSFYNNEISEKSEIFDDQFSVERPDGSNFTLKIRSTKLEDSAMYFCASERSRETQYFGPGTRLLVL.

The chain's CDR3 is CASSLSAGTDNSPLHF. The CDR3 DNA reads as TGTGCCAGCAGCTTATCAGCCGGGACAGATAATTCACCCCTCCACTTT. This chain uses TRBV7-9 with TRBJ1-6, with TRBD1 identical over 7 bases. Germline lookup yields CDR1 SEHNR and CDR2 FQNEAQ (reference sequence). CDR3 length: 16 amino acids. J lost 5 bases, V lost 2 bases, and 6 bases had no gene match.

V is TRBV3-1 (or the pseudogene TRBV3-2) and J is TRBJ2-1; 7 bases fit TRBD1. Germline assignment: CDR1 LGHDT and CDR2 YNNKEL (reference sequence). The trim removed 3 bases at V and 3 bases at J, leaving 5 bases unmatched. This CDR3 comprises 15 residues. CDR3 sequence: CASSHSGGIYNEQFF. The CDR3 DNA reads TGTGCCAGCAGCCATTCAGGGGGAATCTACAATGAGCAGTTCTTC.

V is TRBV19 and J is TRBJ1-2; possibly TRBD1 for D (5 bases). This CDR3 spans 14 amino acids. The germline V and J ends were trimmed by 6 bases and 2 bases, with 13 bases remaining between them. The germline gives CDR1 LNHDA, CDR2 SQIVND (reference sequence). For the CDR3, the DNA is TGTGCCAGTAGGTTCGGGGCGGGGAACTATGGCTACACCTTC. Its protein product is CASRFGAGNYGYTF.

This clone has a single count. The chain links TRBV24-1 to TRBJ1-5; D not certain. Per germline, CDR1 KGHDR and CDR2 SFDVKD. Trimming left V 7 bases short and J 5 bases short, with 11 bases between. CDR3 length: 13 amino acids. The CDR3 is CATSPGSYQPQHF. CDR3 in DNA: TGTGCCACCAGCCCGGGAAGCTATCAGCCCCAGCATTTT.

This chain connects TRBV19 to TRBJ2-7, with D hard to call. Germline V gene lookup returns CDR1 LNHDA and CDR2 SQIVND (reference sequence). CDR3 length equals 11 residues. V shed 1 base and J shed 6 bases, with 4 bases lying between them. CDR3 bases: TGTGCCAGTAGTATAGGGAGCGAGCAGTACTTC. Protein product: CASSIGSEQYF. Filled out from reference TRBV19 and TRBJ2-7, the complete variable domain reads DGGITQSPKYLFRKEGQNVTLSCEQNLNHDAMYWYRQDPGQGLRLIYYSQIVNDFQKGDIAEGYSVSREKKESFPLTVTSAQKNPTAFYLCASSIGSEQYFGPGTRLTVT.

V gene TRBV6-5 combines with J gene TRBJ2-7, with D tentatively TRBD2 (5 bases). V gave up 7 bases and J gave up 7 bases, with 20 bases separating them. The CDR3 has 14 amino acids. Germline lookup yields CDR1 MNHEY and CDR2 SVGAGI. The CDR3 loop reads CASTRSSESGEQYF. The CDR3 DNA sequence: TGTGCCAGCACTAGATCGTCTGAATCGGGGGAGCAGTACTTC.